A single T cell receptor beta chain is shown here with its context. The data were taken from a study of blood T cell repertoires in COVID-19. The data were produced by immunoSEQ multiplex PCR, yet TCRdb's version contains in-frame clones alone and is incomplete. The table includes 70,000 or so clones, about 88% detected once. V was pared by 5 bases and J by 8 bases, with 6 bases of the junction left unmatched. Germline assignment: CDR1 SGHRS and CDR2 YFSETQ. This CDR3 has 14 amino acids. The receptor was isolated from a man aged 70-80 years with active COVID-19. The V call is TRBV5-1, the J call TRBJ1-4; 10 bases align to TRBD1. The specimen was peripheral blood. The CDR3 loop is CASRAGTGEEKLFF. The CDR3 nucleotides read TGCGCCAGCAGAGCCGGGACAGGGGAAGAAAAACTGTTTTTT.